This TCR beta chain emerged from a study of regulatory T cells in long-lasting Graves disease. Study-wide results and caveats: Persistent disease favored TRBV28, TRBJ1-2 and TRBJ2-5.

A few counts support this clonotype. What it binds is unknown. The time point was: persistent/refractory GD, antithyroid drugs over 5 years with positive TRAb. Extracted PBMC RNA gave rise to the TCR library. Germline lookup yields CDR1 SGHTA and CDR2 FQGNSA. Trimming left V 1 base short and J 2 bases short, with 12 bases between. This CDR3 contains 15 residues. Building the TCR beta libraries relied on iRepertoire HTBI primers, and CDR3 regions underwent Arm-PCR. TCRdb re-called the multiplex PCR reads through MiXCR, storing one row per CDR3 protein. The sample yields about 420,000 distinct CDR3 sequences, 23% seen once.

This specimen was peripheral blood mononuclear cells (PBMCs), taken when the disease was refractory, from a patient treated with antithyroid drugs. The clonotype was recovered from a female donor with Graves disease. V gene TRBV7-2 combines with J gene TRBJ2-7; D is tentatively TRBD1 or TRBD2 (5 bases each). The chain's CDR3 is CASSLEFWGTYEQYF. CDR3 sequence (DNA): TGTGCCAGCAGCTTAGAGTTCTGGGGGACCTACGAGCAGTACTTC.